This T cell receptor (beta chain) was profiled in a study of T cell responses to AZD1222 COVID-19 vaccine. Study-level results: There were repertoire samples only from the period after the peak T cell response. Epitopes outside B.1.351 and B.1.1.7 mutated regions reportedly drew nearly half of spike TCRs. Clonal diversity was possibly underestimated, and white British individuals and females predominated among donors.

This clone appeared a single time. What it binds is unknown. Libraries were prepared by immunoSEQ multiplex PCR; TCRdb keeps only in-frame clonotypes and omits some of them. Of some 110,000 clones listed, around nine tenths are singletons. The CDR3 is made up of 14 amino acids. CDR1 and CDR2 from the germline V gene are SGHKS and YYEKEE (reference sequence). V lost 0 bases and J lost 0, with 6 bases in between. Sequenced here: peripheral blood, sampled 28 days after the second AZD1222 dose. This receptor was identified in an adult who received the AZD1222 COVID-19 vaccine. This sequence joins TRBV5-5 and TRBJ1-1; D gene uncertain. DNA for the CDR3: TGTGCCAGCAGCTTGGCGCCGGTGAACACTGAAGCTTTCTTT. It specifies CASSLAPVNTEAFF.